This TCR beta chain is from a study of Ad26.COV2.S vaccination and SARS-CoV-2 variants. In the study overall: Donor participated within the Ad26.COV2.S arm of the COV1001 trial.

Assay: immunoSEQ multiplex PCR; the TCRdb copy retains only in-frame clones and omits some. The profile shows 360,000 or so clones, about nine tenths of them singletons. A word on this clone: Its antigen remains unidentified.

Study results and limitations: Once vaccination had occurred, spike-specific CD8+ and CD4+ T cell responses reportedly showed substantial breadth. Breadth of non-spike TCRs did not differ between vaccinees and placebo recipients.

With V trimmed by 8 bases and J by 6 bases, 11 bases remained unmatched. Germline CDR1 and CDR2: LNHDA and SQIVND (reference sequence). The CDR3 length is 15 residues. Treatment here: around 19 received Ad26.COV2.S at low or high dose, single or two shots; about 5 received placebo; per-sample allocation not given. Sampling happened 63 days after the first vaccine or placebo injection. Wuhan-strain spike was delivered by a replication-incompetent Ad26 vector. This sequence originates from a person aged 18-65 years who received the Ad26.COV2.S COVID-19 vaccine or a placebo. This rearrangement joins TRBV19 to TRBJ2-2, with 8 positions matching TRBD1. Sequencing was performed on peripheral blood, taken in a trial of Ad26.COV2.S vaccine versus placebo. CDR3 in amino acids: CASGARTGWPGELFF. The CDR3 DNA is TGTGCCAGTGGGGCCCGGACAGGGTGGCCCGGGGAGCTGTTTTTT.